Presented here are 28 T cell receptor beta chains from one specimen sequenced in a study of control samples from healthy donors and cancer patients. Generated by immunoSEQ multiplex PCR, the TCRdb table keeps only in-frame clones and is missing some. The sample holds roughly 68,000 clones, 65% to 85% seen once. The specimen was blood. The receptors come from a man in his sixties in good health.

The V gene is TRBV6-6, the J gene TRBJ2-1; 10 nucleotides align to TRBD2. The CDR3 loop spans 15 amino acids. The germline V gene has CDR1 MNHNY and CDR2 SVGAGI (reference sequence). Trimming cost V 2 bases and J 6 bases; bases outside gene matches: 4. The CDR3, as DNA: TGTGCCAGCAGTTACCTTGCTAGCGGGAGCAATGAGCAGTTCTTC. This encodes CASSYLASGSNEQFF.

The chain employs TRBV5-4 and TRBJ1-1; tentative D call: TRBD1 (5 bases). The germline V gene has CDR1 SGHNT and CDR2 YYREEE (reference sequence). V dropped 0 bases and J dropped 4 bases, with 10 bases sitting between them. The length of the CDR3 is 14 residues. CDR3 residues: CASSLELGGTEAFF. The CDR3 nucleotides read TGTGCCAGCAGCTTGGAACTGGGGGGCACTGAAGCTTTCTTT.

The rearrangement uses TRBV29-1 and TRBJ1-5; TRBD1 matches 8 bases. After removal of 4 bases from V and 7 bases from J, the junction contained 6 bases not matched to a gene. Germline V gives CDR1 SQVTM, CDR2 ANQGSEA. The CDR3 spans 13 residues. The CDR3 reads CSVGGTGEQPQHF. The CDR3 DNA is TGCAGCGTTGGGGGGACAGGCGAACAGCCCCAGCATTTT.

This clone turned up a few times. The chain recombines TRBV5-1 with TRBJ1-4, with 7 bases aligning to TRBD1. The CDR3 length is 16 residues. The germline V gene has CDR1 SGHRS and CDR2 YFSETQ. The trim removed 4 bases at V and 7 bases at J, leaving 13 bases unmatched. This chain's CDR3 is CASSLGTGDASEKLFF. CDR3 sequence (DNA): TGCGCCAGCAGCCTCGGAACAGGGGATGCGAGTGAAAAACTGTTTTTT.

This clone turned up a few times. V and J are TRBV6-5 and TRBJ2-3; 9 nucleotides align to TRBD2. V lost 7 bases and J lost 1; bases outside the gene matches: 6. Germline-derived CDR1 and CDR2 are MNHEY and SVGAGI. The length of the CDR3 is 15 residues. The DNA for the CDR3 is TGTGCCAGCACTCGGCGCGGGAGGGGCACAGATACGCAGTATTTT. This translates into CASTRRGRGTDTQYF.

This rearrangement joins TRBV7-3 to TRBJ2-5, with 11 bases aligning to TRBD2. CDR1 and CDR2 from the germline V gene are SGHTA and FQGTGA. V dropped 2 bases and J dropped 0; count of bases not matched to a gene: 2. The CDR3 extends over 16 amino acids. In DNA, the CDR3 is TGTGCCAGCAGCTTAGGGACTAGCGGAAACCAAGAGACCCAGTACTTC. Its translation is CASSLGTSGNQETQYF.

The J gene is TRBJ1-4, the V gene TRBV19; no definite D call. The CDR3 totals 13 residues. The ends were cut back, 5 bases at V and 7 bases at J, with 11 bases in the middle. In germline, CDR1 is LNHDA, CDR2 SQIVND (reference sequence). In DNA form, the CDR3 reads TGTGCCAGTAGTTCGAGGTGGAGTGAAAAACTGTTTTTT. Its protein product is CASSSRWSEKLFF.

CDR3 sequence: CASSTDRVNTEAFF. Written as DNA, the CDR3 is TGTGCCAGCAGCACCGACAGGGTGAACACTGAAGCTTTCTTT. V and J are TRBV28 and TRBJ1-1; TRBD1 agrees at 7 bases. The CDR3 is made up of 14 amino acids. Germline V gene sequence: CDR1 MDHEN, CDR2 SYDVKM. V lost 6 bases, J lost 0 bases, and 4 bases stayed unmatched.

This clone is a singleton in its sample. The chain carries TRBV7-6 and TRBJ2-5; the D call may be TRBD1 or TRBD2 (7 bases each). The germline CDR1 and CDR2 sequences are SGHVS and FNYEAQ. CDR3 length equals 17 residues. With 3 bases removed from V and 4 bases from J, the gap between germline ends came to 21 bases. For the CDR3, the DNA is TGTGCCAGCAGCTTCCCTTCCCGGACAGGACTAGGAGAGACCCAGTACTTC. It specifies CASSFPSRTGLGETQYF. Full variable domain (remainder filled in from reference TRBV7-6 and TRBJ2-5): GAGVSQSPRYKVTKRGQDVALRCDPISGHVSLYWYRQALGQGPEFLTYFNYEAQQDKSGLPNDRFSAERPEGSISTLTIQRTEQRDSAMYRCASSFPSRTGLGETQYFGPGTRLLVL.

This chain joins TRBV12-3 or TRBV12-4 and TRBJ2-5, with D unclear. This CDR3 has 13 amino acids. With 6 bases removed from V and 1 base from J, the gap between germline ends came to 9 bases. The CDR3 region has the DNA TGTGCCAGCAGCTCCACCCTCCAAGAGACCCAGTACTTC. Its translation is CASSSTLQETQYF.

V gene TRBV4-3 combines with J gene TRBJ1-2; TRBD1 matches at 9 bases. CDR1 is LGHNA, CDR2 YSLEER, per germline. The CDR3 spans 15 residues. J was trimmed by 6 bases and V by 0 bases; bases with no gene match: 5. DNA of the CDR3: TGCGCCAGCAGCCAAGATCCGGGACAGGGTCATGGCTACACCTTC. This codes for CASSQDPGQGHGYTF.

The chain links TRBV24-1 to TRBJ1-2, with D hard to call. The CDR3 loop spans 14 amino acids. V shed 4 bases and J shed 4 bases, with 12 bases lying between them. Germline V gene sequence: CDR1 KGHDR, CDR2 SFDVKD. The CDR3: CATSDTTRSYGYTF. CDR3 bases: TGTGCCACCAGTGACACGACACGCTCCTATGGCTACACCTTC.

This chain joins TRBV7-2 and TRBJ2-6; D might be TRBD2 (6 bases). Trimming took off 5 bases at V and 2 bases at J, with 19 bases between the two ends. Germline assignment: CDR1 SGHTA and CDR2 FQGNSA. The CDR3 sequence is 18 residues long. CDR3 residues: CASSPGRLSSTGANVLTF. The CDR3 DNA reads TGTGCCAGCAGCCCGGGGAGGTTAAGCTCTACTGGGGCCAACGTCCTGACTTTC.

The chain links TRBV4-3 to TRBJ1-6; D is unclear. Trimming took 1 base from V and 7 from J, leaving 11 bases between them. The CDR3 loop spans 15 amino acids. Germline V gene data show CDR1 as LGHNA and CDR2 as YSLEER. The CDR3 nucleotides are TGCGCCAGCAGCCAAGGAAAGGAGATAAATTCACCCCTCCACTTT. Translating it yields CASSQGKEINSPLHF.

V and J are TRBV25-1 and TRBJ2-2; D not certain. Germline assignment: CDR1 MGHDK and CDR2 SYGVNS. The CDR3 is made up of 15 amino acids. V was cut by 2 bases and J by 4 bases, with 11 bases left in between. The CDR3 DNA is TGTGCCAGCAGTGAAATGGCAGACATCACCGGGGAGCTGTTTTTT. It encodes CASSEMADITGELFF.

The V call is TRBV5-1, the J call TRBJ1-6, with TRBD1 as a possible D gene (5 bases). Per the germline V gene, CDR1 is SGHRS and CDR2 is YFSETQ. The CDR3 spans 17 residues. V was trimmed by 1 base and J by 5 bases, leaving 16 bases between them. In nucleotides, the CDR3 is TGCGCCAGCAGCTTGTGGCAAGGGGTTGAGAATAATTCACCCCTCCACTTT. It is translated as CASSLWQGVENNSPLHF.

This chain links TRBV14 with TRBJ2-7; no clear D. CDR1 SGHDN and CDR2 FVKESK come from the germline V gene. The CDR3 runs to 12 residues. The V and J ends lost 4 bases and 9 bases respectively, with 13 bases between them. CDR3 amino acids: CASSPQNHGQYF. The CDR3 bases are TGTGCCAGCAGCCCCCAAAACCATGGGCAGTACTTC.

The chain employs TRBV7-2 and TRBJ1-6; 8 nucleotides agree with TRBD1. V was pared by 4 bases and J by 10 bases, with 12 bases of the junction left unmatched. The CDR3 is 16 amino acids. The germline gives CDR1 SGHTA, CDR2 FQGNSA. Here the CDR3 DNA reads TGTGCCAGCAGCTATATGATGACAGGGGAGAGGTCACCCCTCCACTTT. Amino acids: CASSYMMTGERSPLHF.

The sample holds a few counts of this clone. CDR3 sequence: CASSPRAPNQPQHF. CDR3 DNA: TGTGCCAGCAGCCCTCGGGCCCCTAATCAGCCCCAGCATTTT. V gene TRBV16 combines with J gene TRBJ1-5; D unclear. The germline CDR1 and CDR2 sequences are KGHSY and FQNENV. The CDR3 sequence is 14 residues long. Trimming stripped 4 bases from V and 4 bases from J, with 11 bases between.

The gene calls are TRBV5-1 and TRBJ2-1; 10 bases are shared with TRBD2. Looked up from germline, CDR1 is SGHRS and CDR2 is YFSETQ. The CDR3 has 17 residues. J lost 5 bases, V lost 0 bases, and 8 bases had no gene match. The DNA for the CDR3 is TGCGCCAGCAGCTTGGGCCTAGCGGGAGTAGGGAACAATGAGCAGTTCTTC. As protein: CASSLGLAGVGNNEQFF. The complete variable domain, with remaining parts taken from reference TRBV5-1 and TRBJ2-1, reads KAGVTQTPRYLIKTRGQQVTLSCSPISGHRSVSWYQQTPGQGLQFLFEYFSETQRNKGNFPGRFSGRQFSNSRSEMNVSTLELGDSALYLCASSLGLAGVGNNEQFFGPGTRLTVL.

The chain has TRBV11-1 and TRBJ1-1; 7 bases map to TRBD1. This CDR3 has 14 amino acids. V trimming: 3 bases; J trimming: 3 bases; junction bases outside the gene matches: 4. Germline V gives CDR1 SGHAT, CDR2 FQDESV (reference sequence). DNA for the CDR3: TGTGCCAGCAGCTTGGGGGACAGACACACTGAAGCTTTCTTT. This translates into CASSLGDRHTEAFF.

This chain uses TRBV9 with TRBJ2-3; D is possibly TRBD2 (5 bases). V was cut by 4 bases and J by 4 bases, with 16 bases left in between. The CDR3 has 15 amino acids. CDR1 and CDR2 (germline): SGDLS, YYNGEE. This CDR3 reads CASSPGEGFADTQYF. In DNA form, the CDR3 reads TGTGCCAGCAGCCCAGGTGAGGGTTTCGCAGATACGCAGTATTTT.

The chain uses TRBV19 and TRBJ2-1, with D perhaps matching TRBD1 or TRBD2 (5 bases each). The germline gives CDR1 LNHDA, CDR2 SQIVND (reference sequence). This CDR3 region has 14 residues. V lost 9 bases, J lost 4 bases, and 16 bases lay in between. The CDR3: CASEAVGVYNEQFF. CDR3 nucleotides: TGTGCCAGCGAAGCGGTAGGGGTATACAATGAGCAGTTCTTC.

The gene calls are TRBV4-3 and TRBJ1-2; D unresolved. The CDR3 contains 16 residues. Germline V gene sequence: CDR1 LGHNA, CDR2 YSLEER. The V end lost 1 base, the J end lost 3 bases, and 15 bases lay between the germline ends. The DNA of the CDR3 is TGCGCCAGCAGCCAAGTACTCCAGTCCATAGACTATGGCTACACCTTC. Protein sequence: CASSQVLQSIDYGYTF.

The chain combines TRBV7-8 with TRBJ2-1; tentative D call: TRBD2 (5 bases). V was shortened by 2 bases and J by 4 bases, with 15 bases between the two germline ends. CDR1 SGHVS and CDR2 FQNEAQ come from the germline V gene. The CDR3 covers 16 residues. The CDR3 reads CASSLNRGELYNEQFF. The CDR3, as DNA: TGTGCCAGCAGCTTAAATCGGGGAGAGCTATACAATGAGCAGTTCTTC.

This sequence joins TRBV5-1 and TRBJ1-2; the D is unclear. This CDR3 contains 14 residues. Germline loops: CDR1 SGHRS, CDR2 YFSETQ. The ends were cut back, 2 bases at V and 6 bases at J, with 14 bases in the middle. CDR3 amino acids: CASSLRSEGNGYTF. In DNA, the CDR3 is TGCGCCAGCAGCTTAAGATCGGAGGGCAATGGCTACACCTTC.

J is TRBJ2-7 and V is TRBV28; TRBD1 might be the D (6 bases). Trimming removed 7 bases from V and 6 bases from J, with 16 bases in between. Germline loops: CDR1 MDHEN, CDR2 SYDVKM. This CDR3 comprises 13 residues. CDR3 DNA: TGTGCCAGCACTATATCTCCCAGGGGCGAGCAGTACTTC. Translating gives CASTISPRGEQYF.

This clone was seen once. The chain is built from TRBV7-2 and TRBJ2-7; the D is unclear. Germline V gene data show CDR1 as SGHTA and CDR2 as FQGNSA. The V end was cut by 7 bases, the J end by 1 base, with 17 bases between. This CDR3 is 15 amino acids long. CDR3 loop: CASTKMGGPSYEQYF. CDR3 in DNA: TGTGCCAGCACCAAAATGGGCGGCCCTTCCTACGAGCAGTACTTC.